These T cell receptor beta chains were read from a single sample in a study of control samples from healthy donors and cancer patients. Sequenced by immunoSEQ multiplex PCR; TCRdb stores in-frame clones only, minus some. The table includes about 97,000 clones, about 89% detected once. Sequencing used blood. The receptors come from a man aged 30 to 39 in good health. The CDR3 runs from the conserved cysteine through the conserved F or W. Fields, in order: D gene, clone size, J gene, V gene, CDR3 DNA, CDR3 protein. A D gene is named only where the DNA matches it firmly. Size tells how often a clone was seen (once, few, many) or the class of an expanded clone, and some rows leave it out.

-	once	TRBJ2-3	TRBV30	TGTGCCTGGAGTGTACTCGGTACAGATACGCAGTATTTT	CAWSVLGTDTQYF
TRBD2	once	TRBJ2-1	TRBV7-8	TGTGCCAGCAGCTTAATTTTAGCGGGAGATCGCAATGAGCAGTTCTTC	CASSLILAGDRNEQFF
-	-	TRBJ1-2	TRBV19	TGTGCCAGTAAATTGCGTGCCGACCCTAACTATGGCTACACCTTC	CASKLRADPNYGYTF
-	-	TRBJ1-1	TRBV5-1	TGCGCCAGCAGTCCGACTAGGGGGGTCACTGAAGCTTTCTTT	CASSPTRGVTEAFF
TRBD2	-	TRBJ2-1	TRBV9	TGTGCCAGCGGAGGACTAGCGGGATTTAATGAGCAGTTCTTC	CASGGLAGFNEQFF
TRBD2	-	TRBJ2-2	TRBV9	TGTGCCAGCAGCGGACTAGCGGGCACCGGGGAGCTGTTTTTT	CASSGLAGTGELFF
-	-	TRBJ2-3	TRBV4-2	TGTGCCAGCAGCCTTCCGGGACGGAGTTTAGATACGCAGTATTTT	CASSLPGRSLDTQYF
-	-	TRBJ1-1	TRBV12-3/TRBV12-4	TGTGCCAGCATCAAACAGGGACTCACTGAAGCTTTCTTT	CASIKQGLTEAFF
-	-	TRBJ2-1	TRBV4-3	TGCGCCAGCAGCCAAGAAACAGGGAGGAATGAGCAGTTCTTC	CASSQETGRNEQFF
TRBD1	-	TRBJ2-6	TRBV7-9	TGTGCCAGCAGCTCGGGACAGTTTTCATCTGGGGCCAACGTCCTGACTTTC	CASSSGQFSSGANVLTF
-	-	TRBJ1-1	TRBV5-1	TGCGCCAGCAGCACGGGGTGGAACACTGAAGCTTTCTTT	CASSTGWNTEAFF
-	once	TRBJ2-2	TRBV6-5	TGTGCCAGCAGTTCCCAGACAGGGAGGCCCACCGGGGAGCTGTTTTTT	CASSSQTGRPTGELFF
-	-	TRBJ1-3	TRBV12-3/TRBV12-4	TGTGCCAGCTCCTCGGCTGGAAACACCATATATTTT	CASSSAGNTIYF
-	-	TRBJ1-2	TRBV5-8	TGTGCCAGCATCCTTGGGAGACCGATTAACTATGGCTACACCTTC	CASILGRPINYGYTF
-	-	TRBJ2-5	TRBV2	TGTGCCAGCAGTGAAAAAGTAGACCATGGGACCCAGTACTTC	CASSEKVDHGTQYF
-	-	TRBJ2-1	TRBV3-1/TRBV3-2	TGTGCCAGCAGCCCGAGGACCTACCACAATGAGCAGTTCTTC	CASSPRTYHNEQFF
-	once	TRBJ2-1	TRBV5-4	TGTGCCAGCAGCTTGGATCCGGGACATGCCTACAATGAGCAGTTCTTC	CASSLDPGHAYNEQFF
-	-	TRBJ1-2	TRBV5-4	TGTGCCAGCAGCATCCAGGGATCCTATGGCTACACCTTC	CASSIQGSYGYTF
TRBD2	-	TRBJ2-1	TRBV5-1	TGCGCCAGCAGCTCCCTAGGGACTAGCGGGACCCACCCGTTCTTC	CASSSLGTSGTHPFF
TRBD1	-	TRBJ1-1	TRBV24-1	TGTGCCACCAGTGATTCTTTCGGGACAGGGGGTATTGCTGAAGCTTTCTTT	CATSDSFGTGGIAEAFF
-	-	TRBJ1-5	TRBV19	TGTGCCAGTAGTATAGTCAGGAATAGCAATCAGCCCCAGCATTTT	CASSIVRNSNQPQHF
-	-	TRBJ2-7	TRBV7-6	TGTGCCAGCAGCTTAGAACCGGACACCTACGAGCAGTACTTC	CASSLEPDTYEQYF
-	-	TRBJ2-3	TRBV12-3/TRBV12-4	TGTGCCAGCCACCGGGACAGCACAGATACGCAGTATTTT	CASHRDSTDTQYF
TRBD2	-	TRBJ2-7	TRBV5-1	TGCGCCAGCAGCACTGGGACTAGCGGGTCTTTCTACGAGCAGTACTTC	CASSTGTSGSFYEQYF
-	-	TRBJ2-2	TRBV5-1	TGCGCCAGCAGCATTGGACGCCAGCTGAACACCGGGGAGCTGTTTTTT	CASSIGRQLNTGELFF
TRBD1	once	TRBJ2-7	TRBV28	TGTGCCAGCAGTCCCAAGAGGTTCGGGACAGGGTCCCGAGAGCAGTACTTC	CASSPKRFGTGSREQYF
-	-	TRBJ1-5	TRBV6-5	TGTGCCAGCAGATCCGCAGGGACCAGCAATCAGCCCCAGCATTTT	CASRSAGTSNQPQHF
-	-	TRBJ1-1	TRBV9	TGTGCCAGCAGCGCACAGGTGGGGCGTACTGAAGCTTTCTTT	CASSAQVGRTEAFF
-	once	TRBJ2-1	TRBV11-3	TGTGCCAGCAGCTTTCAGGGGCGCGGGGAGCAGTTCTTC	CASSFQGRGEQFF
TRBD2	-	TRBJ2-1	TRBV6-2/TRBV6-3	TGTGCCAGCAGCGTCCAGCGGGAGGTTGAGGAGCAGTTCTTC	CASSVQREVEEQFF
-	-	TRBJ1-4	TRBV5-1	TGCGCCAGCAGCTTGCAAGGGGCAACAAATGAAAAACTGTTTTTT	CASSLQGATNEKLFF
TRBD1	-	TRBJ1-1	TRBV7-2	TGTGCCAGCAGCCCACTCGACAGGGTGTCGGGCCCTGAAGCTTTCTTT	CASSPLDRVSGPEAFF
TRBD1	-	TRBJ1-5	TRBV15	TGTGCCACCAGCAGAGTAATTATGGGACAGGGGTTATATAGCAATCAGCCCCAGCATTTT	CATSRVIMGQGLYSNQPQHF
TRBD1	-	TRBJ1-1	TRBV11-2	TGTGCCAGCAGCAGACACGTAGGGACAGGGAACACTGAAGCTTTCTTT	CASSRHVGTGNTEAFF
-	once	TRBJ1-4	TRBV5-1	TGCGCCAGCAGCTTGGGGACAGCAACTAATGAAAAACTGTTTTTT	CASSLGTATNEKLFF
-	-	TRBJ2-7	TRBV7-2	TGTGCCAGCAGCCCGAGACCGAAGGCAGACTACGAGCAGTACTTC	CASSPRPKADYEQYF
-	-	TRBJ1-4	TRBV7-2	TGTGCCAGCAGCTTATTTGGGACTAATGAAAAACTGTTTTTT	CASSLFGTNEKLFF